This T cell receptor (beta chain) came from a study of shared clonotypes between healthy human individuals. The CDR3 contains 15 residues. CDR1 is MNHEY, CDR2 SMNVEV, per germline (reference sequence). V gave up 4 bases and J gave up 0 bases, with 10 bases separating them. Using immunoSEQ multiplex PCR, the repertoire was profiled, and TCRdb retains in-frame clones only, with some absent. This table has 550,000 to 650,000 clones, 95% to 97% appearing once. CD8 cells regarded as naive lacked CD45RO, were positively chosen for CCR7, and omitted terminally differentiated effector memory CD45RA+ cells. The sequencing input was naive CD8+ T cells sorted from blood. The receptor's source is a woman aged 25 to 39 in good health. The chain joins TRBV27 to TRBJ1-5; a possible D gene is TRBD1 (5 bases). CDR3 bases: TGTGCCAGCAGTTGGGACTCTAGTAGCAATCAGCCCCAGCATTTT. Protein: CASSWDSSSNQPQHF.